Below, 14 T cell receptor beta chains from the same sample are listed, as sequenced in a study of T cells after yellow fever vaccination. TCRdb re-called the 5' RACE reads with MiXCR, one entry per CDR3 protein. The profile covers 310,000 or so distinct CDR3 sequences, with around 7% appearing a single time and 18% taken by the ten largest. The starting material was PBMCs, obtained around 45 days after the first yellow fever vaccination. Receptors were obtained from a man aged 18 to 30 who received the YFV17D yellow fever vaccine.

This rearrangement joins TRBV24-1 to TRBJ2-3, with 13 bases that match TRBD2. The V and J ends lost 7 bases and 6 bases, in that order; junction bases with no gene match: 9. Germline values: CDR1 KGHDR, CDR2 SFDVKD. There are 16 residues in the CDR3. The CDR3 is CATRAGGLAGRDTQYF. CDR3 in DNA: TGTGCCACCAGGGCCGGGGGACTAGCGGGAAGGGATACGCAGTATTTT.

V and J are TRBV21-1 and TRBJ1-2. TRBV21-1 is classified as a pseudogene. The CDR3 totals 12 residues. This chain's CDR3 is CASGGSFYGYTF. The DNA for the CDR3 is TGTGCCAGCGGAGGATCTTTCTATGGCTACACCTTC.

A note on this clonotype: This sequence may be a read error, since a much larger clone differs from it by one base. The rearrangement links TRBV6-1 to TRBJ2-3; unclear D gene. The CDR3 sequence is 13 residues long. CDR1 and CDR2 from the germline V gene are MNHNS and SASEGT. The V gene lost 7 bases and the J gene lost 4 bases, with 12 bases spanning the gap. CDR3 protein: CASTRPDADTQYF. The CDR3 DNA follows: TGTGCCAGCACCCGTCCCGACGCAGATACGCAGTATTTT.

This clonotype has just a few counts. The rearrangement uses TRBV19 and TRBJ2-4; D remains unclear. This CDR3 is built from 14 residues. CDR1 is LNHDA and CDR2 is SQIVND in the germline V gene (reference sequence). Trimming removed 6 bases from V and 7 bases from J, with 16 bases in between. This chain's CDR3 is CASSASIPGNIQYF. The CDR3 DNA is TGTGCCAGTAGCGCATCCATCCCCGGTAACATTCAGTACTTC. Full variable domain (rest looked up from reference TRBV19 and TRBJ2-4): DGGITQSPKYLFRKEGQNVTLSCEQNLNHDAMYWYRQDPGQGLRLIYYSQIVNDFQKGDIAEGYSVSREKKESFPLTVTSAQKNPTAFYLCASSASIPGNIQYFGAGTRLSVL.

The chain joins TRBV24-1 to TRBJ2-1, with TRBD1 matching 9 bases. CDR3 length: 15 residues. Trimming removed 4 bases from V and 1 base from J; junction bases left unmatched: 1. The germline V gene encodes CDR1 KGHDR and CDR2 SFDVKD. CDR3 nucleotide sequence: TGTGCCACCAGTGACGACAGGGGGTCCTACAATGAGCAGTTCTTC. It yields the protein CATSDDRGSYNEQFF.

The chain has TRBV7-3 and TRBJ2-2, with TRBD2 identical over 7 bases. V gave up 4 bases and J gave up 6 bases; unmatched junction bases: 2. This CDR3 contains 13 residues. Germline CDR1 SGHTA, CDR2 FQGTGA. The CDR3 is CASSSGGPGELFF. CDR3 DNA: TGTGCCAGCAGCTCGGGAGGCCCCGGGGAGCTGTTTTTT.

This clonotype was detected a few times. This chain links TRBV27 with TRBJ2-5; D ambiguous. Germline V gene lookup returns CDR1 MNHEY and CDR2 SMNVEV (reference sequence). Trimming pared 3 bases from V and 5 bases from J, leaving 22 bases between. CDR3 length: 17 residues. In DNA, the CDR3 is TGTGCCAGCAGTTTGTGGGCCTCTGGGCGGACGACGGAGACCCAGTACTTC. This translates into CASSLWASGRTTETQYF.

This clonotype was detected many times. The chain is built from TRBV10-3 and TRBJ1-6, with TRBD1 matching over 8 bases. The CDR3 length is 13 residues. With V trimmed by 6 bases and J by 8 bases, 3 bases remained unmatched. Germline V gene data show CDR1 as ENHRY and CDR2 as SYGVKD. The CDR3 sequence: CAIRPDRDSPLHF. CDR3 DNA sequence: TGTGCCATCAGGCCGGACAGGGATTCACCCCTCCACTTT.

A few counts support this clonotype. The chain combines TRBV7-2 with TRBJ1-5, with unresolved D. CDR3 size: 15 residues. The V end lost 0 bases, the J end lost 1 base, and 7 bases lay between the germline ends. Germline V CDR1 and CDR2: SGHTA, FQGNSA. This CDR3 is CASSLAMQSNQPQHF. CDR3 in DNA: TGTGCCAGCAGCTTAGCTATGCAGAGCAATCAGCCCCAGCATTTT.

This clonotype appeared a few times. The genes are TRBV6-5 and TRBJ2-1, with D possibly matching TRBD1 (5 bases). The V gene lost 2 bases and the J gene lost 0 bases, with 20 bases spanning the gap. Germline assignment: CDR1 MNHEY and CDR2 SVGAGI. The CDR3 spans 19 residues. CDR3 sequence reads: CASSYPLFGASSSYNEQFF. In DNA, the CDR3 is TGTGCCAGCAGTTACCCCCTTTTTGGGGCCTCGAGCTCCTACAATGAGCAGTTCTTC.

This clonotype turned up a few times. CDR3 in DNA: TGTGCCAGCAGCGCCGAGGGGGCCCGAACAGATACGCAGTATTTT. Translated, it gives CASSAEGARTDTQYF. This rearrangement joins TRBV9 to TRBJ2-3; 7 bases agree with TRBD1. The germline gives CDR1 SGDLS, CDR2 YYNGEE. The V and J ends lost 3 bases and 3 bases, in that order; junction bases with no gene match: 7. This CDR3 comprises 15 residues.

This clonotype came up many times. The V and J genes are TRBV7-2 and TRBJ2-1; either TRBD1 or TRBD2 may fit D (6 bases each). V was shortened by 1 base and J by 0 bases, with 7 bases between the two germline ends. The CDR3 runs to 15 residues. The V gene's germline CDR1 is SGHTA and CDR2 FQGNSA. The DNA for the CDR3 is TGTGCCAGCAGCTTAGAGGGGGGCTCCTACAATGAGCAGTTCTTC. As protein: CASSLEGGSYNEQFF.

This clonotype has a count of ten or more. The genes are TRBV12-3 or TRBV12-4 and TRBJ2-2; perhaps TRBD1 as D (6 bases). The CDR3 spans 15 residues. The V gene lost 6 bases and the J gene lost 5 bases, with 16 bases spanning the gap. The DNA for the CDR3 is TGTGCCAGCAGGACCCGACAGGCTGGGACCGGGGAGCTGTTTTTT. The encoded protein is CASRTRQAGTGELFF.

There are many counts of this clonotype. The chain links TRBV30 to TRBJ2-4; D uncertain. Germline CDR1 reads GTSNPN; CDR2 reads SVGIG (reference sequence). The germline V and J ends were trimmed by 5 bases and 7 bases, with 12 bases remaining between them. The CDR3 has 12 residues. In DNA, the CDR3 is TGTGCCTGGGGTCAGGACCAGAACATTCAGTACTTC. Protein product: CAWGQDQNIQYF.